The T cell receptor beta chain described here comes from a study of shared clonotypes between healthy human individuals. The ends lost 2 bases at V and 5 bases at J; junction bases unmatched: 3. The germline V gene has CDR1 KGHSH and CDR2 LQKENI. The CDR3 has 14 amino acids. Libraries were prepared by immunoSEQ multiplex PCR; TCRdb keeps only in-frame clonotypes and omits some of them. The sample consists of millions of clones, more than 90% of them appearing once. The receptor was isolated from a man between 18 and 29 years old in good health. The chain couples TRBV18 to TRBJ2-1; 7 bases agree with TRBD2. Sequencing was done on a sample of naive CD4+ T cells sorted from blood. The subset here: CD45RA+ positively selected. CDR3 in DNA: TGTGCCAGCTCACCAGCGGGAGACCACAATGAGCAGTTCTTC. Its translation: CASSPAGDHNEQFF.